Sequencing of this T cell receptor beta chain was carried out in a study of cytotoxic CD8 clonotypes in ibrutinib-treated CLL (dated by TCRdb to 2020 to 2022). At the level of the whole study: The cohort had 11 relapsed/refractory and about 15 treatment-naive patients; about 17 were IGHV unmutated. Responses were partial in 24 patients and complete in 2; after median approximately 66 months follow-up, about 14 stayed in remission and roughly twelve progressed. The response samples were drawn at a median of roughly twelve months into treatment, with a range of about 6 to 36 months. On average, each sample had some 260,000 productive templates and 100,000 or so productive rearrangements. Of the approximately 86 people in the trial, about two dozen had longitudinal samples available. Cryopreserved peripheral blood mononuclear cells were collected before treatment, at response, and at either disease progression or sustained remission. Every remission and progressive disease sample was obtained while ibrutinib was still being received by the patients.

Around 2 micrograms of genomic DNA were extracted from cryopreserved PBMCs for TCR beta library preparation. High-throughput TCR beta sequencing was performed on longitudinal blood samples from CLL patients receiving ibrutinib monotherapy. The patients took part in an open-label, single-center phase 2 trial of ibrutinib monotherapy. The goal of deep resolution MiSeq sequencing was a depth between 1 in 1 million and 1 in 200,000 T cells, and coverage averaged 10x per clonotype. The immunoSEQ hsTCRB Kit was used to generate the TCR beta libraries. The source study handled its data this way. Data were analyzed with ImmunoSEQ Data Assistant and ImmunoSEQ Analyzer, with V, D and J genes assigned per IMGT definitions. Clonality, which ranges from 0 to 1, was calculated as one minus the normalized Shannon entropy of productive rearrangement frequencies. Only overrepresented clonotypes making up at least 0.05% of the repertoire of each patient were included in the public clonotype analysis. About twelve age-matched healthy donor repertoires from immuneACCESS were used as controls for clonality. The clones in this table, taken by TCRdb from immuneACCESS, are in-frame only. Not every clone is retained; where verified, under half of the shortfall comes from an unresolved V gene, and the cause of the rest is unknown. The V and J calls and clone size are taken from that table; D and trimming were inferred from the DNA. Across this sample there are fewer than 400,000 clones, with roughly 67% seen only once. The top ten hold about 5.9% of the sample.

From the germline V gene (reference sequence), CDR1 is SEHNR and CDR2 is FQNEAQ. At the junction V is shortened by 1 base and J by 0 bases, with 9 bases in between. Taken from cysteine to phenylalanine, the CDR3 has 15 residues. Of all the DNA, just the CDR3 is kept, 45 bases in frame from base 1. The study at large found these results: Sampling times were not matched between patients in sustained remission and patients whose disease was progressing, and lymph node repertoires were not examined. Baseline clonality was found to be higher than that of age-matched healthy donors and was strongly correlated with circulating CD8+ T-cell counts. Clonality rose at ibrutinib response, remained stable during sustained remission, and dropped back toward baseline at progression. Public clonotypes were rare and either shrank or stayed stable during treatment, and the rise in clonality at ibrutinib response reflected expansion of private clonotypes.

This clone occurred once. Its binding antigen is unknown. No per-base quality is available; no much larger clone lies one base away. The clonotype comes from a human donor with chronic lymphocytic leukemia. The sequenced sample was PBMCs, obtained after 36 months of ibrutinib treatment. This chain is built from TRBV7-9 and TRBJ1-2, with the D gene not confidently named. CDR3 loop: CASSLDRISNYGYTF. The nucleotide sequence reads TGTGCCAGCAGCTTAGATAGGATCTCTAACTATGGCTACACCTTC.